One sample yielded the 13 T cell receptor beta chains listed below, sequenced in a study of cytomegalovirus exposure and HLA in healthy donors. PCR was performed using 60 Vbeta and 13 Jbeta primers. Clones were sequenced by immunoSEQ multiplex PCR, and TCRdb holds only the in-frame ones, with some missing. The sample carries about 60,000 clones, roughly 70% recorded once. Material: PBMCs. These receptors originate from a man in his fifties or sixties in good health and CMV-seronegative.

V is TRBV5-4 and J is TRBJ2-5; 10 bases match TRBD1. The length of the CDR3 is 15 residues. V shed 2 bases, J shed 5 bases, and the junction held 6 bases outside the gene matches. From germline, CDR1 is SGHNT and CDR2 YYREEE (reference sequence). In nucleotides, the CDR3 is TGTGCCAGCAGCTTTGGGACAGGGGTAATGGAGACCCAGTACTTC. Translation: CASSFGTGVMETQYF.

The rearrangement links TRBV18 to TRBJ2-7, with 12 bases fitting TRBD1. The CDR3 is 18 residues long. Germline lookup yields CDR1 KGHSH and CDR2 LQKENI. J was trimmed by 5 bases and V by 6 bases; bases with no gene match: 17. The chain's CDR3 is CASSASPSGTGGYDEQYF. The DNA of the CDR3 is TGTGCCAGCTCCGCCAGCCCGTCCGGGACAGGGGGCTACGACGAGCAGTACTTC.

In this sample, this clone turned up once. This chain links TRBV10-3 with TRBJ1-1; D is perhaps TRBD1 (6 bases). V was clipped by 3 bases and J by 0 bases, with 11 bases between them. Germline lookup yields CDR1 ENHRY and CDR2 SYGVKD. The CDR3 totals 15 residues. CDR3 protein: CAISDLDSMNTEAFF. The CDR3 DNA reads TGTGCCATCAGTGACCTGGACAGCATGAACACTGAAGCTTTCTTT.

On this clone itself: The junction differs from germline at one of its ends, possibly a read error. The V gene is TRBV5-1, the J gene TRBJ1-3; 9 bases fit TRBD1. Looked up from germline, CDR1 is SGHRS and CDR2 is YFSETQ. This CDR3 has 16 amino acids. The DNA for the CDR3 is TGCGCCAGCAGCGGGGGACAGGGATTATCTGGAAACACCATACATTTT. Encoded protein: CASSGGQGLSGNTIHF.

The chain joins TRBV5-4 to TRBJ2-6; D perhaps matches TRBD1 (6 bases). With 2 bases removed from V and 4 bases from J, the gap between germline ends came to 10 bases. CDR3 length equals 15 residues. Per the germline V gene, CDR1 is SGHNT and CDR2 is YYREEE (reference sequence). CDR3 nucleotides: TGTGCCAGCAGCTTACAGGGTCCCGGGGCCAACGTCCTGACTTTC. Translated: CASSLQGPGANVLTF.

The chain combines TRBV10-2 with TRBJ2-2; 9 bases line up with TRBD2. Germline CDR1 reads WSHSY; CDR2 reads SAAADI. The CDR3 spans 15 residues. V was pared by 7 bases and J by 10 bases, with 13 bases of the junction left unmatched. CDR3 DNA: TGCGCCAGCACCATAGCGGGGGTGGCGTGGGAGGAGCTGTTTTTT. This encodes CASTIAGVAWEELFF.

The CDR3 bases are TGTGCTAGTGGTGACCGGGACAGGGGGCTCTTCGGCTATGGCTACACCTTC. Its protein product is CASGDRDRGLFGYGYTF. The chain links TRBV12-5 to TRBJ1-2; 12 bases align to TRBD1. Germline CDR1 and CDR2: LGHNT and FRNRAP. The CDR3 is 17 amino acids. V lost 5 bases to trimming and J lost 4 bases; unmatched junction nucleotides: 11.

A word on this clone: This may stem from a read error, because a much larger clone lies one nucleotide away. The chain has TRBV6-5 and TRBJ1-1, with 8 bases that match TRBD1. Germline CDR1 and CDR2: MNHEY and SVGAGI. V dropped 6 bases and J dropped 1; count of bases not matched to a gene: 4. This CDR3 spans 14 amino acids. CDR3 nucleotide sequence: TGTGCCAGCAGCCCCCAGGGGGCGAACACTGAAGCTTTCTTT. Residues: CASSPQGANTEAFF.

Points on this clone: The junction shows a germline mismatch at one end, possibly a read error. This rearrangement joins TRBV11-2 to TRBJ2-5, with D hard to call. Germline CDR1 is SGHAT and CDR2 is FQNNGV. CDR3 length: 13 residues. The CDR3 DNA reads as TGTGCCAGCAGCGTAGACAACCAAGAGACCCAGTACTTC. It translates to CASSVDNQETQYF.

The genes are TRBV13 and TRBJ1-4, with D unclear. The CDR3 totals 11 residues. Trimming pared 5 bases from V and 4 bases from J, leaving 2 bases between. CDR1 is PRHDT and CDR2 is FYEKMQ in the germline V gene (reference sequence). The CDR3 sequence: CASSLNEKLFF. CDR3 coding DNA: TGTGCCAGCAGCCTTAATGAAAAACTGTTTTTT.

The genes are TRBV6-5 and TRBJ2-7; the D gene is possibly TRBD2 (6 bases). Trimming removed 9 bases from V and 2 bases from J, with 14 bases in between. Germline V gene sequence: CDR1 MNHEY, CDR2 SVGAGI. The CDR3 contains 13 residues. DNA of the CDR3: TGTGCCAGTCGGAGAGGAGGGCCCTACGAGCAGTACTTC. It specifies CASRRGGPYEQYF.

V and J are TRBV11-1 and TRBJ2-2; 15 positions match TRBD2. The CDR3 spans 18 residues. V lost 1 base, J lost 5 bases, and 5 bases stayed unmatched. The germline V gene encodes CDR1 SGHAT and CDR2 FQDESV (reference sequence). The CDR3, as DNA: TGTGCCAGCAGCTTAGACCGCGGGACTAGCGGGGGGACCGGGGAGCTGTTTTTT. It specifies CASSLDRGTSGGTGELFF. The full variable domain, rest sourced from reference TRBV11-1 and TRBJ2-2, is EAEVAQSPRYKITEKSQAVAFWCDPISGHATLYWYRQILGQGPELLVQFQDESVVDDSQLPKDRFSAERLKGVDSTLKIQPAELGDSAMYLCASSLDRGTSGGTGELFFGEGSRLTVL.

For the CDR3, the DNA is TGTGCCAGCAGTTTTTTGACAGTTAGGGGCTACACCTTC. Amino acid sequence: CASSFLTVRGYTF. The chain recombines TRBV6-6 with TRBJ1-2, with a weak D call TRBD1 (5 bases). This CDR3 contains 13 residues. The V gene's germline CDR1 is MNHNY and CDR2 SVGAGI (reference sequence). Deletions cut 4 bases from V and 8 bases from J, with 14 bases between.